These 25 T cell receptor beta chains were all obtained from the same sample, sequenced in a study of post-analysis software for immune sequencing data. Whole-study results and caveats: With TRBV5-6, TRBV5-1 and TRBV20-1 included, about 5 TRBV segments were more frequent in patients than in controls.

For these TCRs, the target antigens are not known. Unique molecular identifiers were present in the TCR beta cDNA libraries. Each CDR3 protein is one row after TCRdb ran MiXCR on the PCR reads. The table has roughly 800,000 distinct CDR3 sequences, around 45% seen once. The sample was blood. The receptors were gathered from a girl aged 5 to 17 with multiple sclerosis.

Points on this clonotype: One junction end does not reproduce the germline sequence, and a read error may be involved. This rearrangement joins TRBV10-3 to TRBJ2-4; 7 nucleotides line up with TRBD2. The CDR3 loop spans 15 amino acids. Germline values: CDR1 ENHRY, CDR2 SYGVKD. The CDR3 loop reads CAINEPSGTYNEQYF. In DNA, the CDR3 is TGTGCCATCAATGAGCCGAGCGGGACCTACAATGAGCAGTACTTC.

The chain has TRBV20-1 and TRBJ2-1, with TRBD2 matching 10 bases. The CDR3 covers 14 residues. Germline CDR1 DFQATT, CDR2 SNEGSKA (reference sequence). J lost 6 bases, V lost 2 bases, and 4 bases had no gene match. The CDR3 DNA follows: TGCAGTGCTAGATCCGCTAGCGGGAGCAATGAGCAGTTCTTC. Translating gives CSARSASGSNEQFF.

This clonotype was observed a handful of times. The chain links TRBV5-1 to TRBJ2-5; D remains ambiguous. This CDR3 is 14 amino acids long. V was clipped by 3 bases and J by 5 bases, with 14 bases between them. Per the germline V gene, CDR1 is SGHRS and CDR2 is YFSETQ. In DNA form, the CDR3 reads TGCGCCAGCAGCTCCTACCAAACACGGGAGACCCAGTACTTC. As protein: CASSSYQTRETQYF.

This clonotype was recorded a few times. The chain employs TRBV12-3 or TRBV12-4 and TRBJ2-1; D is ambiguous. This CDR3 comprises 10 residues. V gave up 8 bases and J gave up 4 bases, with 3 bases separating them. CDR3 in DNA: TGTGCCAGCGCTTACAATGAGCAGTTCTTC. Amino acid sequence: CASAYNEQFF.

The chain recombines TRBV5-1 with TRBJ1-1, with 8 bases fitting TRBD1. The CDR3 runs 16 residues. After removal of 6 bases from V and 11 bases from J, the junction contained 21 bases not matched to a gene. CDR1 SGHRS and CDR2 YFSETQ come from the germline V gene. The CDR3 loop reads CASTLPGVQGADEAFF. DNA of the CDR3: TGCGCCAGCACCCTACCCGGGGTGCAGGGGGCGGACGAGGCTTTCTTT.

The rearrangement joins TRBV7-6 to TRBJ2-7, with 11 bases that match TRBD1. The CDR3 is 15 amino acids. Germline trimming cut 5 bases from V and 7 bases from J; bases unmatched to any gene: 10. Germline CDR1 reads SGHVS; CDR2 reads FNYEAQ. The DNA of the CDR3 is TGTGCCAGCAGCCCCGGGACAGGGGGTTCCGGGGAGCAGTACTTC. It translates to CASSPGTGGSGEQYF.

This clonotype was observed at least ten times. One junction end does not reproduce the germline sequence, and a read error may be involved. The rearrangement uses TRBV12-3 or TRBV12-4 and TRBJ2-1; TRBD2 aligns across 10 bases. The CDR3 is made up of 15 amino acids. In DNA, the CDR3 is TGTGCCAGCAGCTTAGCGGGAGGTCCCTACAATGAGCAGTTCTTC. It specifies CASSLAGGPYNEQFF.

The V and J genes are TRBV12-3 or TRBV12-4 and TRBJ1-1; TRBD1 matches 7 bases. The CDR3 has 15 residues. The ends lost 6 bases at V and 5 bases at J; junction bases unmatched: 12. CDR3 amino acids: CASSQGRQGVTEAFF. In DNA form, the CDR3 reads TGTGCCAGCAGCCAAGGGCGACAGGGTGTAACTGAAGCTTTCTTT.

This clonotype was seen only a few times. The genes are TRBV24-1 and TRBJ2-7; D gene ambiguous. The V gene lost 9 bases and the J gene lost 2 bases, with 13 bases spanning the gap. This CDR3 comprises 13 residues. Germline V gene data show CDR1 as KGHDR and CDR2 as SFDVKD. The CDR3 nucleotides read TGTGCCACCCAGAAGCAGACCCCCTACGAGCAGTACTTC. Residues: CATQKQTPYEQYF.

The V and J genes are TRBV10-3 and TRBJ2-1; TRBD1 aligns across 8 bases. The CDR3 contains 15 residues. CDR1 is ENHRY and CDR2 is SYGVKD in the germline V gene. V shed 10 bases and J 2 bases; nucleotides not matched to a gene: 10. The CDR3 region is CATEDRGLTYNEQFF. CDR3 DNA: TGTGCCACCGAAGACAGGGGTCTCACCTACAATGAGCAGTTCTTC.

This chain links TRBV5-1 with TRBJ2-7, with D uncertain. V was pared by 2 bases and J by 6 bases, with 18 bases between. The germline V gene has CDR1 SGHRS and CDR2 YFSETQ. The CDR3 is made up of 15 amino acids. CDR3 sequence reads: CASSLSQDPFSEQYF. CDR3 in DNA: TGCGCCAGCAGCTTATCCCAGGACCCTTTCTCCGAGCAGTACTTC.

CDR3 amino acids: CASSWGRRPPYEQYF. DNA of the CDR3: TGTGCCAGCAGCTGGGGCCGACGGCCCCCCTACGAGCAGTACTTC. The chain recombines TRBV13 with TRBJ2-7; maybe TRBD1 (5 bases). Germline CDR1 reads PRHDT; CDR2 reads FYEKMQ (reference sequence). CDR3 length: 15 amino acids. Trimming removed 4 bases at V and 2 bases at J, with 15 bases between.

As concerns this clonotype: Mismatch with germline at one junction end may stem from a read error. The chain is built from TRBV7-8 and TRBJ2-3; D remains unclear. CDR1 and CDR2 from the germline V gene are SGHVS and FQNEAQ. CDR3 length equals 13 residues. CDR3 residues: CAGSLEVADTQYF. The DNA of the CDR3 is TGTGCCGGCAGCTTAGAGGTCGCAGATACGCAGTATTTT.

There are a few counts of this clonotype. This chain uses TRBV15 with TRBJ2-7, with 9 bases matching TRBD2. Trimming removed 6 bases from V and 1 base from J; junction bases left unmatched: 10. CDR1 and CDR2 from the germline V gene are LNHNV and YYDKDF (reference sequence). The CDR3 extends over 16 amino acids. CDR3 amino acids: CATRHLSGRGSYEQYF. CDR3 in DNA: TGTGCCACCAGACATCTTAGCGGGAGAGGTTCCTACGAGCAGTACTTC.

CDR3 sequence reads: CASRSQGYTQYF. The DNA for the CDR3 is TGTGCCAGCAGGTCACAGGGTTATACGCAGTATTTT. The V gene is TRBV12-3 or TRBV12-4, the J gene TRBJ2-3; perhaps TRBD1 as D (6 bases). CDR3 size: 12 residues. Trimming took 6 bases from V and 7 from J, leaving 11 bases between them.

This chain links TRBV20-1 with TRBJ2-7; a possible D gene is TRBD2 (5 bases). The CDR3 has 14 amino acids. Trimming pared 3 bases from V and 0 bases from J, leaving 12 bases between. Germline CDR1 reads DFQATT; CDR2 reads SNEGSKA (reference sequence). The CDR3 spells CSASWAGSSYEQYF. The CDR3 DNA sequence: TGCAGTGCTAGCTGGGCGGGCAGCTCCTACGAGCAGTACTTC.

The CDR3 bases are TGCAGCGTTGAAGGGGACGACTATGGCTACACCTTC. Encoded protein: CSVEGDDYGYTF. This chain connects TRBV29-1 to TRBJ1-2; a weak D match, TRBD1 (5 bases). The CDR3 covers 12 residues. V was pared by 1 base and J by 3 bases, with 6 bases between. Germline-derived CDR1 and CDR2 are SQVTM and ANQGSEA.

As concerns this clonotype: One junction end disagrees with the germline gene, perhaps due to a read error. This rearrangement joins TRBV29-1 to TRBJ2-6, with D possibly matching TRBD2 (6 bases). This CDR3 region has 15 residues. Germline-derived CDR1 and CDR2 are SQVTM and ANQGSEA. Here the CDR3 DNA reads TGCAGCGTTGCTGGAGGGCCACCTGGGGCCAACGTCCGGACTTTC. The encoded protein is CSVAGGPPGANVRTF.

This clonotype was seen only a few times. The chain carries TRBV10-3 and TRBJ2-5; D could derive from TRBD1 or TRBD2 (5 bases each). Trimming shortened V by 2 bases and J by 5 bases, and 6 bases separated the two germline ends. The CDR3 has 12 residues. From germline, CDR1 is ENHRY and CDR2 SYGVKD. This CDR3 is CAISEGDETQYF. CDR3 bases: TGTGCCATCAGTGAGGGGGACGAGACCCAGTACTTC.

The table lists this clonotype with many counts. The chain carries TRBV29-1 and TRBJ2-7, with 14 positions matching TRBD2. Germline values: CDR1 SQVTM, CDR2 ANQGSEA. V lost 1 base, J lost 4 bases, and 3 bases stayed unmatched. The CDR3 has 15 amino acids. Written as DNA, the CDR3 is TGCAGCGTTGAAGGGGGACTAGCGGGAGAGTACGAGCAGTACTTC. Translated: CSVEGGLAGEYEQYF.

This clonotype showed up just a few times. This sequence joins TRBV20-1 and TRBJ1-5, with D unresolved. V was pared by 0 bases and J by 6 bases, with 15 bases between. The CDR3 sequence is 15 residues long. CDR1 is DFQATT, CDR2 SNEGSKA, per germline (reference sequence). The CDR3 region is CSARDRAAMGQPQHF. The DNA of the CDR3 is TGCAGTGCTAGAGATCGGGCCGCGATGGGTCAGCCCCAGCATTTT.

V gene TRBV18 combines with J gene TRBJ2-7; D is undetermined. The J call may not be correct, given that the DNA end is closer to TRBJ2-5. The germline CDR1 and CDR2 sequences are KGHSH and LQKENI. The CDR3 totals 15 residues. As DNA, the CDR3 is TGTGCCAGCTCACTCGAATTTGTCGGTTTCGAGACCCAGTACTTC. Its translation is CASSLEFVGFETQYF.

As to this clonotype: A junction boundary mismatches the germline segment, possibly from a read error. V gene TRBV10-3 combines with J gene TRBJ2-7; 16 bases map to TRBD2. The CDR3 length is 17 residues. Germline loops: CDR1 ENHRY, CDR2 SYGVKD. The CDR3 region has the DNA TGTGCCACCAGTGAGTCCGGGACTAGCGGGAGGGTACCCGAGCAGTACTTC. It codes for CATSESGTSGRVPEQYF.

The rearrangement joins TRBV28 to TRBJ2-1; TRBD1 might be the D (6 bases). The V gene lost 5 bases and the J gene lost 7 bases, with 18 bases spanning the gap. The CDR3 is made up of 15 amino acids. Germline CDR1 reads MDHEN; CDR2 reads SYDVKM. This CDR3 reads CASSLSGATRNEQFF. In DNA form, the CDR3 reads TGTGCCAGCAGTCTCTCAGGGGCCACTAGAAATGAGCAGTTCTTC.

This clonotype was detected once. Possible read error: a much larger clone is one base away. This rearrangement joins TRBV7-2 to TRBJ1-2; the D gene is possibly TRBD1 (5 bases). V lost 2 bases and J 4 bases, leaving 8 bases between the germline ends. This CDR3 is 13 amino acids long. Germline V gene data show CDR1 as SGHTA and CDR2 as FQGNSA. This chain's CDR3 is CASSLRGFYGYTF. Written as DNA, the CDR3 is TGTGCCAGCAGCTTAAGGGGCTTCTATGGCTACACCTTC.